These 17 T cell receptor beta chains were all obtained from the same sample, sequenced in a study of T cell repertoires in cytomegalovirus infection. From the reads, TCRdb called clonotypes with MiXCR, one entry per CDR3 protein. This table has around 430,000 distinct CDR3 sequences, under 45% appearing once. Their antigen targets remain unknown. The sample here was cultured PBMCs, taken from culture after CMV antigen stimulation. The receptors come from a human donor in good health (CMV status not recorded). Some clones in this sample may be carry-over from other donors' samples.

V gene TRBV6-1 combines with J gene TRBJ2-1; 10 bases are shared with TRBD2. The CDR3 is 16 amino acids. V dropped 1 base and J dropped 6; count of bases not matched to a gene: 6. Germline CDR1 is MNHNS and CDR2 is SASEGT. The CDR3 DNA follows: TGTGCCAGCAGTGAAGGAGGGAGCGGGAGGGGCAATGAGCAGTTCTTC. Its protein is CASSEGGSGRGNEQFF.

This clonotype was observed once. Written as DNA, the CDR3 is TGTGCCAGCAGTCCGTACTACCGAGCGGGGGGGGATACGCAGTATTTT. Amino acid sequence: CASSPYYRAGGDTQYF. The chain recombines TRBV6-5 with TRBJ2-3; 10 nucleotides agree with TRBD2. The CDR3 length is 16 residues. J gave up 6 bases and V 5 bases, and 11 bases lay outside the gene matches. Germline V lookup: CDR1 MNHEY, CDR2 SVGAGI.

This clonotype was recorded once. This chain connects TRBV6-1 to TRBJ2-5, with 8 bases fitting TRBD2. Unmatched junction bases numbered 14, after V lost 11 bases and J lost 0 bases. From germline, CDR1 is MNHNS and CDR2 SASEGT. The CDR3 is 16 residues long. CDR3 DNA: TGTGCCGGTACGGGAGGGCCAGATCCCTACCAAGAGACCCAGTACTTC. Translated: CAGTGGPDPYQETQYF.

CDR3 nucleotide sequence: TGTGCCAGCAGCTCCGAGCGGGGCCAAGAGACCCAGTACTTC. It yields the protein CASSSERGQETQYF. V gene TRBV11-2 combines with J gene TRBJ2-5, with TRBD2 matching over 7 bases. V dropped 4 bases and J dropped 1; count of bases not matched to a gene: 3. Germline CDR1 is SGHAT and CDR2 is FQNNGV. The CDR3 consists of 14 residues.

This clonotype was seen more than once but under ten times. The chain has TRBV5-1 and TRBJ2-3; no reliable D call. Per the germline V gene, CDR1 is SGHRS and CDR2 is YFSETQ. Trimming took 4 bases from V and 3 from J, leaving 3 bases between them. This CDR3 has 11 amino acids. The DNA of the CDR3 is TGCGCCAGCAGCATGACAGATACGCAGTATTTT. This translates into CASSMTDTQYF.

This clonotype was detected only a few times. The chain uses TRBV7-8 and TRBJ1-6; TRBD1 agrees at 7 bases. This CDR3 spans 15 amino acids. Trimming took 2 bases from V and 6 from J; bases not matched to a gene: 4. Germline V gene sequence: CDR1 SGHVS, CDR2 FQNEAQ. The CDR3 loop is CASSLPGQTNSPLHF. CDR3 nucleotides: TGTGCCAGCAGCTTACCGGGACAGACTAATTCACCCCTCCACTTT.

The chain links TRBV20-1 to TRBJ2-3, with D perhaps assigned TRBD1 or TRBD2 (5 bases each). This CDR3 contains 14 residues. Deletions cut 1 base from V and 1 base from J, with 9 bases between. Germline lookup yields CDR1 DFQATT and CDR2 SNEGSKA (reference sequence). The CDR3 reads CSARGGTRTDTQYF. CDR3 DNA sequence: TGCAGTGCTAGAGGAGGGACCCGCACAGATACGCAGTATTTT.

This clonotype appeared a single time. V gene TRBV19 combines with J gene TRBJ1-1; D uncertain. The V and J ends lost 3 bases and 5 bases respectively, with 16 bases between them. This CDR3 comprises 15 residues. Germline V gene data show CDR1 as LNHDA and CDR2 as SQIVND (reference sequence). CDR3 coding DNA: TGTGCCAGTAGTATCGGTTTGGGGTGGAAAACTGAAGCTTTCTTT. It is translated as CASSIGLGWKTEAFF.

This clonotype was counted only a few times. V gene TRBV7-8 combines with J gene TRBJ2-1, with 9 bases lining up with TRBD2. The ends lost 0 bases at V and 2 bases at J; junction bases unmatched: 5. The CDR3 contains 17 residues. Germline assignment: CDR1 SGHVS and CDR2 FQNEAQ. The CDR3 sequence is CASSLAKTSGTYNEQFF. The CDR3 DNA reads TGTGCCAGCAGCTTAGCGAAGACTAGCGGTACCTACAATGAGCAGTTCTTC.

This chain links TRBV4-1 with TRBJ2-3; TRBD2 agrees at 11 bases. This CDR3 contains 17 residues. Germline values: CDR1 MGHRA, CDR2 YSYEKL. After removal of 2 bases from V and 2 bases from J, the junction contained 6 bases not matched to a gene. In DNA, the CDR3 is TGCGCCAGCAGCCAAAGACTAGCGGGGAGTGTCACAGATACGCAGTATTTT. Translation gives CASSQRLAGSVTDTQYF.

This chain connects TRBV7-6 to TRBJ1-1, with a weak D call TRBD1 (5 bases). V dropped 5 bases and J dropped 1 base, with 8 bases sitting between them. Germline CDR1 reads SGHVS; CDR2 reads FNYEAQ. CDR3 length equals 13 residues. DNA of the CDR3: TGTGCCAGCAGCAAGACAGAGAACACTGAAGCTTTCTTT. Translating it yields CASSKTENTEAFF.

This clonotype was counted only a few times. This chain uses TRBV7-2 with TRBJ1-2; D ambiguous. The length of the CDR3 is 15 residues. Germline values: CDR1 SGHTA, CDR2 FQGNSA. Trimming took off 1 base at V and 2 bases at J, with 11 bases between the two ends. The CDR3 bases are TGTGCCAGCAGCTTAGTCGGGAGTCCGAACTATGGCTACACCTTC. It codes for CASSLVGSPNYGYTF.

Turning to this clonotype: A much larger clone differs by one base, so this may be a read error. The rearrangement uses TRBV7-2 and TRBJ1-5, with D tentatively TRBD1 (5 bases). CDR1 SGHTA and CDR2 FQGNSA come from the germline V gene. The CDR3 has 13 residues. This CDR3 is CACRLAGNQPQHF. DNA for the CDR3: TGTGCCTGCAGATTAGCAGGGAATCAGCCCCAGCATTTT.

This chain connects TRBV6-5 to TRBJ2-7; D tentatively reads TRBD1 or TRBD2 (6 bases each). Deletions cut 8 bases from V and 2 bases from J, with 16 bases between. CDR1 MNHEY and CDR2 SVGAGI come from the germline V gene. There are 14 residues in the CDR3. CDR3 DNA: TGTGCCAGCGGAGGGGGACCCCCAGCCTACGAGCAGTACTTC. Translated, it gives CASGGGPPAYEQYF.

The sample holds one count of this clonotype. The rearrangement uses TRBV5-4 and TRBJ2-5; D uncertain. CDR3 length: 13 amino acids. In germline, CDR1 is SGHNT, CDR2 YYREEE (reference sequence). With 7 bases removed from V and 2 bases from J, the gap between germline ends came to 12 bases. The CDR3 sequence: CASGGRPQETQYF. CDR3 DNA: TGTGCCAGCGGCGGAAGACCTCAAGAGACCCAGTACTTC. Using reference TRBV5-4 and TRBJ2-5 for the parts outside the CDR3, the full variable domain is ETGVTQSPTHLIKTRGQQVTLRCSSQSGHNTVSWYQQALGQGPQFIFQYYREEENGRGNFPPRFSGLQFPNYSSELNVNALELDDSALYLCASGGRPQETQYFGPGTRLLVL.

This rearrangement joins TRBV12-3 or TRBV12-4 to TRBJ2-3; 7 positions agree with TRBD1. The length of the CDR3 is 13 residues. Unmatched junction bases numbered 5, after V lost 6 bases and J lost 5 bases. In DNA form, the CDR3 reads TGTGCCAGCAGAAGACAGGGTCAAGATACGCAGTATTTT. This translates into CASRRQGQDTQYF.

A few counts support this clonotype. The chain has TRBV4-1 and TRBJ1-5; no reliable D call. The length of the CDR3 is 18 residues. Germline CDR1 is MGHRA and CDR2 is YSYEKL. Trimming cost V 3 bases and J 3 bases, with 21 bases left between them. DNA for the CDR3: TGCGCCAGCAGCCATGGTCTCGGTGGTTTACAGATCAATCAGCCCCAGCATTTT. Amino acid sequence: CASSHGLGGLQINQPQHF.